Sequencing of this T cell receptor (beta chain) was carried out in a study of T cell repertoires in cytomegalovirus infection. Worth noting for this clonotype: Its cognate antigen is unknown.

MiXCR, run by TCRdb on the reads, gives a single entry per CDR3 protein. The profile shows more than 250,000 distinct CDR3 sequences, around 25% of them singletons. Germline-derived CDR1 and CDR2 are WNHNN and SYGVQD (reference sequence). The CDR3 totals 16 residues. V lost 2 bases and J lost 7; bases outside the gene matches: 7. The sample here was cultured PBMCs, taken from culture after CMV antigen stimulation. The receptor comes from a human donor in good health (CMV status not recorded). Some clones in this sample may be carry-over from other donors' samples. The chain links TRBV10-1 to TRBJ2-1; 11 bases match TRBD2. The DNA of the CDR3 is TGCGCCAGCAGTGAGGGGGTAGCGGGAGGGCCTAATGAGCAGTTCTTC. Its translation: CASSEGVAGGPNEQFF.